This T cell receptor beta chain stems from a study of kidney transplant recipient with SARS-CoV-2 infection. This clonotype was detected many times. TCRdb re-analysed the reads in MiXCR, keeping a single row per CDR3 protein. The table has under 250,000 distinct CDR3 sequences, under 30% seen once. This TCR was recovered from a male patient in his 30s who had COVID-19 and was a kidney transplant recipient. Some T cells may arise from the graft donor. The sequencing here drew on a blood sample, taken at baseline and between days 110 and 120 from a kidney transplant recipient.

DNA for the CDR3: TGTGCCAGCAGCTTAGTTGTGGGAGGGCCTCTTGAGCAGTTCTTC. It codes for CASSLVVGGPLEQFF. V and J are TRBV7-2 and TRBJ2-1, with 7 bases fitting TRBD2. Losses at the gene ends were 1 base for V and 9 bases for J; bases not matched to a gene: 9. This CDR3 has 15 amino acids. CDR1 is SGHTA and CDR2 is FQGNSA in the germline V gene.